This paragraph reports one T cell receptor beta chain. What it binds is unknown. Viral peptide pool expansion of antigen-specific CD4+ T cells preceded sequencing in the ViraFEST assay. An approximately nine-day culture period preceded the isolation of CD4+ T cells. As their vaccination, participants received two doses of either BNT162b2 or mRNA-1273. Each vaccine recipient was nucleocapsid antibody negative and had no prior SARS-CoV-2 infection. Peptides at roughly 10 ug/ml and IL-2 at 9 to 10 IU/ml were added to two million PBMC per well. The entry originates in a study of vaccination effects on CD4 cells after COVID-19. Study-wide background: After the second dose, samples were taken at median day 72. Overall study results and limits: Infection- and vaccine-induced clones contracted markedly late after vaccination.

Trimming removed 4 bases at V and 4 bases at J, with 14 bases between. Germline lookup yields CDR1 SGDLS and CDR2 YYNGEE. CDR3 length: 14 residues. This table comes from immunoSEQ multiplex PCR, and its TCRdb copy is limited to in-frame clones, with some not included. Here the sample spans about 59,000 clones, roughly 78% being singletons. This chain connects TRBV9 to TRBJ1-1, with D perhaps TRBD1 (6 bases). This TCR was recovered from a human donor who received a COVID-19 vaccine. Sequencing used CD4+ T cells from PBMCs cultured with HCoV-OC43 spike peptides, obtained after COVID-19 vaccination. As for subset: HCoV-OC43 spike overlapping peptide pool stimulation. The CDR3 region is CASSSSTGFTEAFF. CDR3 nucleotides: TGTGCCAGCAGCAGTTCAACAGGGTTCACTGAAGCTTTCTTT. The full variable domain, completed using reference TRBV9 and TRBJ1-1, is DSGVTQTPKHLITATGQRVTLRCSPRSGDLSVYWYQQSLDQGLQFLIQYYNGEERAKGNILERFSAQQFPDLHSELNLSSLELGDSALYFCASSSSTGFTEAFFGQGTRLTVV.